These 22 T cell receptor beta chains came from one sample sequenced in a study of human T cells and chemical hapten exposure. Time point meaning: patch test 1, 2 weeks after DPC sensitization. This sample's treatment: therapeutic diphenylcyclopropenone sensitization with weekly scalp DPC. TCRdb reanalysed the RACE reads using MiXCR and keeps one entry per CDR3 protein. The data hold some 380,000 distinct CDR3 sequences, with roughly 4.8% observed a single time. The sample was whole blood, taken in connection with sensitization to the hapten diphenylcyclopropenone (DPC). These receptors all come from a woman aged 45 to 65 with alopecia areata. Some clones in this sample may be carry-over from other donors' samples.

The chain couples TRBV6-5 to TRBJ1-1; possible D gene TRBD1, 5 bases. This CDR3 is built from 14 residues. The V and J ends lost 7 bases and 5 bases respectively, with 17 bases between them. Germline CDR1 and CDR2: MNHEY and SVGAGI. This chain's CDR3 is CASTHYQGGTEAFF. DNA for the CDR3: TGTGCCAGCACCCACTACCAGGGAGGAACTGAAGCTTTCTTT.

This clonotype has a count of ten or more. The V call is TRBV18, the J call TRBJ1-5; 9 bases are a match to TRBD1. Trimming cost V 3 bases and J 6 bases; bases outside gene matches: 9. This CDR3 spans 16 amino acids. Germline-derived CDR1 and CDR2 are KGHSH and LQKENI. CDR3 loop: CASSPPTGGVGQPQHF. The CDR3 DNA follows: TGTGCCAGCTCACCCCCGACAGGGGGGGTAGGTCAGCCCCAGCATTTT.

The chain carries TRBV5-1 and TRBJ1-2; no clear D gene. The CDR3 runs 11 residues. Per the germline V gene, CDR1 is SGHRS and CDR2 is YFSETQ. Trimming took 0 bases from V and 14 from J, leaving 11 bases between them. The CDR3 protein is CASSLVIVETF. CDR3 sequence (DNA): TGCGCCAGCAGCTTGGTGATAGTTGAAACCTTC. Drawing the rest from reference TRBV5-1 and TRBJ1-2, the complete variable domain is KAGVTQTPRYLIKTRGQQVTLSCSPISGHRSVSWYQQTPGQGLQFLFEYFSETQRNKGNFPGRFSGRQFSNSRSEMNVSTLELGDSALYLCASSLVIVETFGSGTRLTVV.

V and J are TRBV20-1 and TRBJ2-3; maybe TRBD2 (7 bases). The length of the CDR3 is 13 residues. V lost 5 bases and J 4 bases, leaving 13 bases between the germline ends. Germline V CDR1 and CDR2: DFQATT, SNEGSKA (reference sequence). The CDR3 DNA reads as TGCAGTGCTGGGGGGGGGCGCTCAGATACGCAGTATTTT. Translation: CSAGGGRSDTQYF.

This clonotype was detected ten times or more. The rearrangement uses TRBV5-1 and TRBJ1-1; D uncertain. V was shortened by 3 bases and J by 0 bases, with 6 bases between the two germline ends. Germline CDR1 SGHRS, CDR2 YFSETQ. The CDR3 totals 13 residues. The CDR3 coding sequence is TGCGCCAGCAGCTCAGTAATGAACACTGAAGCTTTCTTT. Protein sequence: CASSSVMNTEAFF.

This clonotype was observed at least ten times. The chain couples TRBV24-1 to TRBJ2-1; 8 nucleotides agree with TRBD2. The CDR3 has 17 amino acids. The germline V gene encodes CDR1 KGHDR and CDR2 SFDVKD. Germline trimming cut 4 bases from V and 7 bases from J; bases unmatched to any gene: 14. CDR3 nucleotides: TGTGCCACCAGTGACCCGAGCGGGAGCAGTTTGAGAAATGAGCAGTTCTTC. It specifies CATSDPSGSSLRNEQFF.

This sequence joins TRBV6-6 and TRBJ2-1; the match to TRBD2 covers 12 bases. Germline trimming cut 5 bases from V and 5 bases from J; bases unmatched to any gene: 7. The length of the CDR3 is 16 residues. Germline V lookup: CDR1 MNHNY, CDR2 SVGAGI (reference sequence). The CDR3 protein is CASSPLRTSGNNEQFF. In DNA form, the CDR3 reads TGTGCCAGCAGTCCCCTGCGGACTAGCGGGAACAATGAGCAGTTCTTC.

This clonotype was seen repeatedly, ten times or more. This chain links TRBV7-8 with TRBJ2-3; 8 positions match TRBD1. This CDR3 has 15 amino acids. From germline, CDR1 is SGHVS and CDR2 FQNEAQ. Trimming took 3 bases from V and 5 from J; bases not matched to a gene: 7. CDR3 nucleotides: TGTGCCAGCAGCTTCTCAGGGGGCCGAAGAGATACGCAGTATTTT. It yields the protein CASSFSGGRRDTQYF.

This clonotype was observed at least ten times. The J gene is TRBJ2-2, the V gene TRBV7-2; 8 bases fit TRBD2. The CDR3 consists of 16 residues. Unmatched junction bases numbered 8, after V lost 2 bases and J lost 6 bases. Germline V gene sequence: CDR1 SGHTA, CDR2 FQGNSA. Here the CDR3 reads CASSLTGLVGSGELFF. The DNA of the CDR3 is TGTGCCAGCAGCTTAACGGGACTAGTAGGGTCCGGGGAGCTGTTTTTT.

The rearrangement uses TRBV29-1 and TRBJ2-7, with TRBD2 matching over 12 bases. The CDR3 runs 16 residues. With V trimmed by 1 base and J by 2 bases, 6 bases remained unmatched. Germline CDR1 is SQVTM and CDR2 is ANQGSEA. The CDR3 spells CSVEGLAGVTPYEQYF. The CDR3 nucleotides are TGCAGCGTTGAAGGACTAGCGGGAGTAACGCCCTACGAGCAGTACTTC.

This clonotype was recorded many times. The genes are TRBV5-1 and TRBJ1-4; D not resolved. Trimming took 0 bases from V and 3 from J, leaving 9 bases between them. Germline lookup yields CDR1 SGHRS and CDR2 YFSETQ. The CDR3 extends over 15 amino acids. The CDR3 nucleotides read TGCGCCAGCAGCTTGGGAGACACCTCTAATGAAAAACTGTTTTTT. This codes for CASSLGDTSNEKLFF.

V usage is TRBV2 and J usage is TRBJ2-3; D is unresolved. Germline V gene lookup returns CDR1 SNHLY and CDR2 FYNNEI. Trimming removed 6 bases from V and 0 bases from J, with 13 bases in between. The CDR3 length is 15 residues. The CDR3 sequence is CASSETPSSTDTQYF. DNA of the CDR3: TGTGCCAGCAGCGAGACACCTTCTAGCACAGATACGCAGTATTTT.

This clonotype was found many times. The J gene is TRBJ2-3, the V gene TRBV14; 7 positions agree with TRBD1. V shed 3 bases, J shed 0 bases, and the junction held 3 bases outside the gene matches. The CDR3 loop spans 15 amino acids. Germline assignment: CDR1 SGHDN and CDR2 FVKESK. The CDR3 here is CASSHRTGSTDTQYF. The CDR3 bases are TGTGCCAGCAGCCATCGGACAGGCAGCACAGATACGCAGTATTTT. The variable domain in full, with the rest retrieved from reference TRBV14 and TRBJ2-3, is EAGVTQFPSHSVIEKGQTVTLRCDPISGHDNLYWYRRVMGKEIKFLLHFVKESKQDESGMPNNRFLAERTGGTYSTLKVQPAELEDSGVYFCASSHRTGSTDTQYFGPGTRLTVL.

This clonotype was seen ten or more times. The chain couples TRBV9 to TRBJ2-2; D is uncertain. CDR1 is SGDLS and CDR2 is YYNGEE in the germline V gene. V was cut by 0 bases and J by 5 bases, with 8 bases left in between. This CDR3 spans 14 amino acids. CDR3 bases: TGTGCCAGCAGCGTAGGAGGAGCTACCGGGGAGCTGTTTTTT. Protein product: CASSVGGATGELFF.

The table lists this clonotype with many counts. This chain joins TRBV5-1 and TRBJ1-1; 8 bases fit TRBD1. In germline, CDR1 is SGHRS, CDR2 YFSETQ. The V segment lost 4 bases and the J segment 7 bases; nucleotides outside the gene matches: 3. This CDR3 region has 12 residues. CDR3 residues: CASSPDRDEAFF. The CDR3 nucleotides are TGCGCCAGCAGCCCGGACAGGGATGAAGCTTTCTTT. Drawing the rest from reference TRBV5-1 and TRBJ1-1, the complete variable domain is KAGVTQTPRYLIKTRGQQVTLSCSPISGHRSVSWYQQTPGQGLQFLFEYFSETQRNKGNFPGRFSGRQFSNSRSEMNVSTLELGDSALYLCASSPDRDEAFFGQGTRLTVV.

This clonotype was picked up a small number of times. The rearrangement joins TRBV20-1 to TRBJ1-2, with no clear D. This CDR3 is 12 amino acids long. Germline V CDR1 and CDR2: DFQATT, SNEGSKA (reference sequence). CDR3 bases: TGCAGCGGGCCATCCACCCTTCTGGGGTACACCTTC. This translates into CSGPSTLLGYTF.

This clonotype was detected only a few times. The chain carries TRBV6-2 or TRBV6-3 and TRBJ1-6; D perhaps matches TRBD1 (6 bases). The length of the CDR3 is 13 residues. Germline-derived CDR1 and CDR2 are MNHEY and SVGEGT. Trimming pared 6 bases from V and 10 bases from J, leaving 13 bases between. In DNA, the CDR3 is TGTGCCAGCAGAGCGGACAGATTATCACCCCTCCACTTT. Its protein is CASRADRLSPLHF.

This clonotype was seen ten or more times. The rearrangement joins TRBV7-9 to TRBJ2-5; 7 bases are shared with TRBD2. V lost 4 bases and J lost 3; bases outside the gene matches: 8. The CDR3 length is 15 residues. Germline V CDR1 and CDR2: SEHNR, FQNEAQ (reference sequence). CDR3 DNA sequence: TGTGCCAGCAGCTCCTCCGGGGGACTAAAAGAGACCCAGTACTTC. Protein product: CASSSSGGLKETQYF.

This clonotype was detected many times. The chain joins TRBV5-1 to TRBJ2-3, with TRBD2 matching over 13 bases. Germline lookup yields CDR1 SGHRS and CDR2 YFSETQ. CDR3 length: 17 residues. The J segment lost 0 bases and the V segment lost 0 bases, leaving 1 base of the junction unmatched. This CDR3 is CASSLGTSGSSTDTQYF. As DNA, the CDR3 is TGCGCCAGCAGCTTGGGGACTAGCGGGAGTAGCACAGATACGCAGTATTTT.

This clonotype occurred many times. The chain links TRBV20-1 to TRBJ1-1, with D possibly matching TRBD1 (6 bases). The V gene lost 4 bases and the J gene lost 1 base, with 13 bases spanning the gap. This CDR3 is built from 14 residues. CDR1 is DFQATT, CDR2 SNEGSKA, per germline (reference sequence). CDR3 in DNA: TGCAGTGCTAATCCGGTAGGGGGGAACACTGAAGCTTTCTTT. Encoded protein: CSANPVGGNTEAFF.

This clonotype was detected many times. The rearrangement uses TRBV30 and TRBJ1-2; D gene uncertain. The CDR3 loop spans 13 amino acids. V was pared by 2 bases and J by 2 bases, with 9 bases between. In germline, CDR1 is GTSNPN, CDR2 SVGIG (reference sequence). The CDR3 DNA is TGTGCCTGGAGTCGTCCTGAGAACTATGGCTACACCTTC. Amino acid sequence: CAWSRPENYGYTF.

V is TRBV3-1 and J is TRBJ2-1; D is possibly TRBD1 or TRBD2 (5 bases each). Germline-derived CDR1 and CDR2 are LGHDT and YNNKEL (reference sequence). Trimming stripped 3 bases from V and 10 bases from J, with 25 bases between. This CDR3 is 17 amino acids long. The CDR3 DNA sequence: TGTGCCAGCAGCCAGGGGGTTACAAGGGCCAGGAATTCGGAGCAGTTCTTC. Its translation: CASSQGVTRARNSEQFF.